The 20 T cell receptor beta chains in this list originate from one sample, sequenced in a study of TIL therapy for anti-PD-1-resistant metastatic lung cancer. The sample's time point: pre-treatment sample, taken before nivolumab and TIL therapy. This was the immunoSEQ v3 assay. Clones were sequenced by immunoSEQ multiplex PCR, and TCRdb holds only the in-frame ones, with some missing. The table lists 50,000 to 60,000 clones, around four fifths of them singletons, with 2.9% in the top ten. Sample: blood, taken at baseline. These receptors all stem from a person aged 25-85 years with non-small cell lung cancer.

V is TRBV29-1 and J is TRBJ2-3, with TRBD2 matching 10 bases. Germline V CDR1 and CDR2: SQVTM, ANQGSEA. V lost 7 bases to trimming and J lost 7 bases; unmatched junction nucleotides: 11. There are 14 residues in the CDR3. The CDR3 bases are TGCAGCGGCTCGAGCTCAGCGGGAGGGAATACGCAGTATTTT. Amino acids: CSGSSSAGGNTQYF.

This clone was seen only once. The chain uses TRBV7-8 and TRBJ2-1, with D possibly being TRBD1 or TRBD2 (5 bases each). Trimming took 5 bases from V and 6 from J, leaving 20 bases between them. The CDR3 extends over 16 amino acids. In germline, CDR1 is SGHVS, CDR2 FQNEAQ. The CDR3 DNA reads as TGTGCCAGCAGCGGTACCGGGACCTCCCCTGGCAATGAGCAGTTCTTC. It yields the protein CASSGTGTSPGNEQFF.

The genes are TRBV27 and TRBJ1-4; possible D gene TRBD1, 6 bases. This CDR3 contains 19 residues. Germline values: CDR1 MNHEY, CDR2 SMNVEV (reference sequence). Trimming took off 0 bases at V and 0 bases at J, with 17 bases between the two ends. CDR3 sequence (DNA): TGTGCCAGCAGTTTATCATGGCGGGGGACAACCGCAACTAATGAAAAACTGTTTTTT. Protein sequence: CASSLSWRGTTATNEKLFF.

The chain is built from TRBV6-2 or TRBV6-3 and TRBJ1-1; D is perhaps TRBD1 (6 bases). V was pared by 5 bases and J by 1 base, with 17 bases between. The CDR3 loop spans 16 amino acids. Per the germline V gene, CDR1 is MNHEY and CDR2 is SVGEGT. CDR3 in amino acids: CASSPGGGQANTEAFF. The CDR3 DNA is TGTGCCAGCAGTCCCGGGGGGGGACAAGCGAACACTGAAGCTTTCTTT.

The chain uses TRBV6-5 and TRBJ2-7, with D tentatively TRBD1 or TRBD2 (5 bases each). CDR1 and CDR2 from the germline V gene are MNHEY and SVGAGI. CDR3 length equals 14 residues. Trimming took off 3 bases at V and 0 bases at J, with 9 bases between the two ends. This CDR3 is CASSYFGGSYEQYF. The CDR3 bases are TGTGCCAGCAGTTATTTTGGGGGCTCCTACGAGCAGTACTTC.

The J gene is TRBJ1-5, the V gene TRBV28, with 7 bases lining up with TRBD1. CDR1 and CDR2 (germline): MDHEN, SYDVKM. The CDR3 extends over 14 amino acids. The V segment lost 6 bases and the J segment 3 bases; nucleotides outside the gene matches: 5. CDR3 sequence: CASRQGQYNQPQHF. The CDR3, as DNA: TGTGCCAGCAGACAGGGACAGTACAATCAGCCCCAGCATTTT.

CDR3 sequence: CASSLLGWGRNTEAFF. Written as DNA, the CDR3 is TGTGCCAGCAGTTTATTGGGGTGGGGCCGGAACACTGAAGCTTTCTTT. This chain uses TRBV28 with TRBJ1-1, with D tentatively TRBD1 (5 bases). The CDR3 spans 16 residues. Trimming took 1 base from V and 1 from J, leaving 13 bases between them. CDR1 and CDR2 from the germline V gene are MDHEN and SYDVKM.

This chain connects TRBV6-4 to TRBJ2-3; the D gene could be TRBD1 or TRBD2 (5 bases each). Germline CDR1 and CDR2: MRHNA and SNTAGT. Trimming left V 2 bases short and J 4 bases short, with 13 bases between. This CDR3 comprises 15 residues. The DNA for the CDR3 is TGTGCCAGCAGTGACGTCTTCAAGGGACCAGATACGCAGTATTTT. It codes for CASSDVFKGPDTQYF.

This sequence joins TRBV21-1 and TRBJ2-7. TRBV21-1 is tagged as a pseudogene. This CDR3 has 13 amino acids. CDR3 bases: TGTGCCAGCGTCAAAGGGCAAGGCTACGAGCAGTACTTC. This sequence encodes CASVKGQGYEQYF.

The chain links TRBV14 to TRBJ2-7, with 8 bases lining up with TRBD2. V trimming: 2 bases; J trimming: 6 bases; junction bases outside the gene matches: 12. The CDR3 runs to 16 residues. The germline gives CDR1 SGHDN, CDR2 FVKESK. The CDR3 DNA is TGTGCCAGCAGCCAACCCTATGGACTAGCCTCCGCCGAGCAGTACTTC. This translates into CASSQPYGLASAEQYF.

The DNA for the CDR3 is TGTGCCAGCAGCCCGGACGGCTGGTTGGATCAGCCCCAGCATTTT. It codes for CASSPDGWLDQPQHF. V usage is TRBV7-9 and J usage is TRBJ1-5; no definite D call. Germline CDR1 reads SEHNR; CDR2 reads FQNEAQ (reference sequence). This CDR3 spans 15 amino acids. Trimming took off 5 bases at V and 5 bases at J, with 16 bases between the two ends.

The CDR3 sequence is CASSLDRGRGGELFF. CDR3 nucleotides: TGTGCCAGCAGCCTGGACAGGGGGCGGGGCGGGGAGCTGTTTTTT. The chain couples TRBV4-2 to TRBJ2-2; TRBD1 agrees at 11 bases. The CDR3 totals 15 residues. J lost 7 bases, V lost 4 bases, and 5 bases had no gene match. CDR1 and CDR2 (germline): LGHNA, YNFKEQ.

The rearrangement joins TRBV6-2 or TRBV6-3 to TRBJ1-3; possibly TRBD1 for D (6 bases). V lost 2 bases to trimming and J lost 0 bases, with 11 bases between them. The CDR3 is 16 amino acids. Per the germline V gene, CDR1 is MNHEY and CDR2 is SVGEGT. The CDR3 region has the DNA TGTGCCAGCAGTTACCGACAGGTTTTCTCTGGAAACACCATATATTTT. Protein sequence: CASSYRQVFSGNTIYF.

The rearrangement links TRBV25-1 to TRBJ2-2; 11 nucleotides agree with TRBD1. Germline lookup yields CDR1 MGHDK and CDR2 SYGVNS. With V trimmed by 5 bases and J by 0 bases, 8 bases remained unmatched. CDR3 size: 18 residues. CDR3 sequence reads: CASSSLGGQGANTGELFF. CDR3 DNA: TGTGCCAGCAGTAGTTTGGGGGGACAGGGGGCGAACACCGGGGAGCTGTTTTTT.

V gene TRBV11-3 combines with J gene TRBJ1-1, with D unresolved. Trimming took off 5 bases at V and 4 bases at J, with 11 bases between the two ends. CDR1 SGHNT and CDR2 YENEEA come from the germline V gene. The CDR3 loop spans 13 amino acids. This CDR3 is CASSLTTTTEAFF. The CDR3 region has the DNA TGTGCCAGCAGCCTTACTACTACCACTGAAGCTTTCTTT.

The chain combines TRBV7-2 with TRBJ2-5; maybe TRBD1 (6 bases). The CDR3 spans 16 residues. Deletions cut 2 bases from V and 5 bases from J, with 18 bases between. Germline values: CDR1 SGHTA, CDR2 FQGNSA. The CDR3 DNA follows: TGTGCCAGCAGCTTAAGGCTTGGCAGGGGTAGGGAGACCCAGTACTTC. Its protein product is CASSLRLGRGRETQYF.

The rearrangement uses TRBV7-8 and TRBJ2-2, with D perhaps given as TRBD1 or TRBD2 (5 bases each). Between the trimmed V and J ends, which lost 1 base and 5 bases, there was a span of 11 bases. Looked up from germline, CDR1 is SGHVS and CDR2 is FQNEAQ. CDR3 size: 15 residues. The CDR3 DNA follows: TGTGCCAGCAGCTTAGAGGGACGAAGGACCGGGGAGCTGTTTTTT. It specifies CASSLEGRRTGELFF.

The chain joins TRBV5-1 to TRBJ1-2, with D unclear. Germline lookup yields CDR1 SGHRS and CDR2 YFSETQ. Trimming removed 4 bases at V and 8 bases at J, with 21 bases between. The CDR3 is made up of 15 amino acids. The CDR3 loop is CASSTFPGPKDGYTF. DNA for the CDR3: TGCGCCAGCAGCACTTTCCCCGGACCCAAGGACGGCTACACCTTC.

This chain joins TRBV11-2 and TRBJ2-2; no reliable D call. The CDR3 runs 12 residues. Germline values: CDR1 SGHAT, CDR2 FQNNGV. Trimming took off 2 bases at V and 2 bases at J, with 0 bases between the two ends. In nucleotides, the CDR3 is TGTGCCAGCAGCTTAAACACCGGGGAGCTGTTTTTT. It yields the protein CASSLNTGELFF.

The J gene is TRBJ2-1, the V gene TRBV6-4; no clear D. The CDR3 is made up of 13 amino acids. Trimming removed 4 bases at V and 6 bases at J, with 10 bases between. Germline CDR1 MRHNA, CDR2 SNTAGT. DNA for the CDR3: TGTGCCAGCAGTGTACTACCAGGCAATGAGCAGTTCTTC. It translates to CASSVLPGNEQFF.